This T cell receptor beta chain was recorded in a study of CD8 T cells in ankylosing spondylitis. Study observations and caveats: It was reported that disease-linked clones were significantly enriched in matched ankylosing spondylitis synovial fluid. Made up of about eight highly homologous variants, a TCR beta motif appeared characteristic of ankylosing spondylitis blood.

Each CDR3 protein gets one entry after TCRdb re-called the 5' RACE reads with MiXCR. The sample holds 130,000 or so distinct CDR3 sequences, roughly 6.6% seen once. CDR1 SQVTM and CDR2 ANQGSEA come from the germline V gene. The CDR3 runs to 15 residues. Trimming removed 4 bases from V and 1 base from J, with 16 bases in between. This clonotype was seen repeatedly, ten times or more. The target antigen is unknown. Sequences were obtained from blood, either unsorted or a sorted T cell fraction (not recorded which). The gene calls are TRBV29-1 and TRBJ1-1, with D possibly being TRBD1 (5 bases). This sequence originates from a male donor with ankylosing spondylitis or in good health (not recorded which). The CDR3 sequence: CSVGLYKGQNTEAFF. In DNA form, the CDR3 reads TGCAGCGTTGGTCTTTATAAGGGGCAGAACACTGAAGCTTTCTTT.